What follows is one T cell receptor beta chain and its context. The record originates from a study of CD8 T cells in Susac syndrome. CDR1 is SEHNR, CDR2 FQNEAQ, per germline (reference sequence). Trimming took 5 bases from V and 2 from J, leaving 10 bases between them. The CDR3 covers 15 residues. Random hexamers primed reverse transcription of roughly 0.45 to 1 ug RNA. Across 54 Vbeta and 13 Jbeta, immunoSEQ multiplex PCR amplified TCR beta CDR3. TCRdb passed the immunoSEQ multiplex PCR reads through MiXCR, listing each CDR3 protein once. The repertoire holds some 100,000 distinct CDR3 sequences, 85% to 95% seen once, with 0.13% to 0.15% in the top ten. The authors carried out high-throughput sequencing of TCR beta. They applied it to CD8+ and CD4+ T cells obtained from blood.

The TCR originated in a human donor in good health. The gene calls are TRBV7-9 and TRBJ2-6; no firm D call. Sequences were obtained from CD4+ T cells from PBMCs. The CDR3: CASSRTGPGANVLTF. The CDR3 nucleotides read TGTGCCAGCAGCCGGACCGGGCCTGGGGCCAACGTCCTGACTTTC.